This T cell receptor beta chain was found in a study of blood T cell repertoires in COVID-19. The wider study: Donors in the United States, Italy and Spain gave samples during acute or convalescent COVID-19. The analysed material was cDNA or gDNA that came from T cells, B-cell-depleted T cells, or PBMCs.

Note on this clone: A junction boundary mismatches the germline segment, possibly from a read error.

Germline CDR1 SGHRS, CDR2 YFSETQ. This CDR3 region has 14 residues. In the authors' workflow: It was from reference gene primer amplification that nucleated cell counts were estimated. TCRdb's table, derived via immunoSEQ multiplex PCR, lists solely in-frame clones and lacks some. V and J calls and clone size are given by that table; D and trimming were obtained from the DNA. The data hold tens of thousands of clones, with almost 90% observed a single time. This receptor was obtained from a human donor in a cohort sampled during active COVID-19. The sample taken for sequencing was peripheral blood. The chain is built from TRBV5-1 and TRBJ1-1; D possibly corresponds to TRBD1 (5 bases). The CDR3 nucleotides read TGCGCCAGCACCTTGGAGGGGCGGTTCGCTGAAGCTTTCTTT. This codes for CASTLEGRFAEAFF.